This TCR beta chain derives from a study of shared clonotypes between healthy human individuals. Overall study context: Three plates were used per donor for CD4 naive, three for CD4 memory, two for CD8 naive and one for CD8 memory.

V lost 0 bases and J lost 6, with 12 bases in between. The V gene's germline CDR1 is SGHAT and CDR2 FQNNGV. The CDR3 sequence is 15 residues long. TCRdb keeps only in-frame clones here, not all; method: immunoSEQ multiplex PCR. This table holds about 2.4 million clones, more than 90% found once. The specimen sequenced was naive CD4+ T cells sorted from blood. Indicated subset: CD45RA+ positively selected. The chain couples TRBV11-2 to TRBJ2-1; D is uncertain. This sequence was found in a man aged 18 to 29 in good health. CDR3 residues: CASSLDPGPANEQFF. CDR3 sequence (DNA): TGTGCCAGCAGCTTAGATCCCGGCCCTGCCAATGAGCAGTTCTTC.